The source of this T cell receptor (beta chain) is a study of identical twins (dated by TCRdb to about 2016). Study-level background: To test whether fetal clonotypes persist, the study used deep sequencing on TCR alpha and beta repertoires from monozygotic twins, unrelated adults of various ages, and cord blood. Replicate twin experiments were performed at different times using different library preparation protocols to rule out contamination. Results and caveats for the whole study, not just this receptor: In beta out-of-frame sequences, excess twin sharing was weaker, because having fewer shared sequences lowered the signal-to-noise ratio. Invariant T cells such as MAIT and iNKT could partly confound zero-insertion analyses, although diverse VJ usage argued against such confounding for most clonotypes. Compared with coincidental sharing between unrelated individuals, out-of-frame TCR alpha sequences shared between twins showed an excess of sequences with low generation probability. In monozygotic twins, out-of-frame TCR alpha sharing was systematically underestimated by recombination models, although the models agreed with sharing between unrelated individuals. Because the same donors could not be followed over many years, conclusions were based on cross-sectional statistical analysis. Abundant cord blood beta clonotypes carried fewer insertions; young adult naive repertoires showed a weaker similar trend, while memory repertoires showed none.

Libraries were built with 5' RACE. Sequencing relied on an Illumina HiSeq 2000. A universal primer binding site was added through template switching, and the final cDNA carried a unique molecular identifier so that TCR cDNA molecules could be counted accurately. Specific primers in the conserved constant-segment region were used to synthesize first-strand cDNA for TCR alpha and beta chains. To control for contamination, every cDNA library carried two barcodes: a SMART-Mk sample barcode plus Illumina barcodes. TruSeq adapter sequences along with Illumina sample barcodes were introduced in two successive PCR steps. The TCR alpha and beta cDNA libraries were sequenced on the Illumina HiSeq platform using custom primers. Per the original workflow: Unique molecular identifiers were extracted from raw reads with MiGEC, and CDR3 positions were determined with MiXCR. For each individual, recombination models were inferred using an EM algorithm with the repgenHMM and IGoR tools. The tcR package in R was used for shared clonotype analysis, with sharing normalized by the product of cloneset sizes. Out-of-frame nonproductive sequences were analyzed to study raw recombination free of thymic and clonal selection effects. TCRdb reanalyzed the raw reads on its own, using fastp at Q25 for trimming and MiXCR for clone calling, and kept in-frame beta chains. Under each unique CDR3 protein, matching rows form one entry showing the most common genes and DNA. The V and J calls reflect TCRdb's pipeline rather than the authors' work. Counted in this sample were some 300,000 distinct CDR3 sequences; over 9% of them appeared once. In total, the top ten clones hold 7.2% of the sample.

For this clonotype: Its recognized antigen is unknown. The record has no base qualities; no much larger clone is one base away.

Only healthy Caucasian donors were included. Three pairs of female monozygotic twins, all aged roughly 18 to 29 years, made up the twin cohort. Positive isolation kits from Invitrogen were used to isolate the CD4+ and CD8+ T cell populations. V trim: 5 bases; J trim: 2 bases; unmatched bases: 6. CDR1 SNHLY and CDR2 FYNNEI are derived from the germline V gene. The CDR3 numbers 15 residues from cysteine through phenylalanine. Solely the CDR3 DNA is kept, with 45 bases framed from the first base. These data were also reused for a study on yellow fever vaccine responses in identical twins. In that second paper, the authors write: The authors reported that the T cell response to vaccination in identical twins appeared partly convergent and partly personalized. The study precisely tracked vaccine-responding T cell clones in identical twins.

The sequence derives from a woman aged 18-29 years in good health. The sample consisted of CD8+ T cells sorted from blood. The rearrangement joined TRBV2 to TRBJ2-3; 8 junctional bases match TRBD2. The DNA sequence is given as TGTGCCAGCAGTCGGGGGGGGAGGGTCACAGATACGCAGTATTTT. Translated, it gives CASSRGGRVTDTQYF.